Below, one T cell receptor beta chain is given with its context. The sample belongs to a study of cytomegalovirus exposure and HLA in healthy donors. CDR1 is LNHDA and CDR2 is SQIVND in the germline V gene (reference sequence). The CDR3 sequence is 13 residues long. V was cut by 6 bases and J by 6 bases, with 14 bases left in between. With 60 Vbeta and 13 Jbeta primers, the PCR was carried out. TCRdb keeps only in-frame clones here, not all; method: immunoSEQ multiplex PCR. Of around 110,000 clones listed, around 64% are singletons. The sequenced sample was PBMCs. The sequence was collected from a man younger than 45 in good health and CMV-seropositive. J is TRBJ1-1 and V is TRBV19; D might be TRBD1 (6 bases). The CDR3 sequence is CASRPTGWAEAFF. As DNA, the CDR3 is TGTGCCAGTAGACCCACAGGGTGGGCTGAAGCTTTCTTT. Filled out from reference TRBV19 and TRBJ1-1, the complete variable domain reads DGGITQSPKYLFRKEGQNVTLSCEQNLNHDAMYWYRQDPGQGLRLIYYSQIVNDFQKGDIAEGYSVSREKKESFPLTVTSAQKNPTAFYLCASRPTGWAEAFFGQGTRLTVV.